The 21 T cell receptor beta chains in this list originate from one sample, sequenced in a study of T cells in Graves' hyperthyroidism and ophthalmopathy. The CDR3 regions of TCR beta were amplified from RNA transcripts. First-round RT-PCR targeting the TCR CDR3 was performed with the HTBI primer set. TCRdb ran MiXCR on the multiplex PCR reads and lists one entry per CDR3 protein. Here the sample spans over 500,000 distinct CDR3 sequences, 16% being singletons. Material: blood. The receptors were sampled from a woman aged 30 to 39 with Graves' ophthalmopathy.

There are many counts of this clonotype. One junction end does not reproduce the germline sequence, and a read error may be involved. The rearrangement uses TRBV28 and TRBJ1-5; possibly TRBD1 for D (6 bases). Germline V gene sequence: CDR1 MDHEN, CDR2 SYDVKM. This CDR3 comprises 14 residues. The chain's CDR3 is CASSLWDSTQPQHF. The CDR3 nucleotides are TGTGCCAGCAGTTTATGGGACAGCACTCAGCCCCAGCATTTT.

Notes on this clonotype: A much larger clone differs from this one at a single base, so this may be a read error. The V call is TRBV7-2, the J call TRBJ1-1, with D possibly being TRBD1 (5 bases). Germline CDR1 SGHTA, CDR2 FQGNSA. The CDR3 covers 14 residues. The CDR3 loop is CASSQGGWGTEALF. The DNA of the CDR3 is TGTGCCAGCAGCCAAGGAGGGTGGGGCACTGAAGCTCTCTTT.

Many counts were recorded for this clonotype. V gene TRBV6-1 combines with J gene TRBJ2-5; TRBD2 matches 14 bases. CDR3 size: 16 residues. Trimming cost V 5 bases and J 4 bases; bases outside gene matches: 6. From germline, CDR1 is MNHNS and CDR2 SASEGT. The CDR3 region has the DNA TGTGCCAGCAGTCAGACTAGCGGGAGGGAGACAGAGACCCAGTACTTC. This gives the protein CASSQTSGRETETQYF.

The table lists this clonotype with many counts. The chain links TRBV20-1 to TRBJ2-3; D possibly corresponds to TRBD1 (6 bases). Germline V gene data show CDR1 as DFQATT and CDR2 as SNEGSKA (reference sequence). The CDR3 covers 14 residues. Deletions cut 3 bases from V and 7 bases from J, with 17 bases between. The CDR3 coding sequence is TGCAGTGCTAGGGGGGCGGACCTGACGAATACGCAGTATTTT. It yields the protein CSARGADLTNTQYF.

In this sample, this clonotype turned up many times. V and J are TRBV11-2 and TRBJ2-5; 13 nucleotides align to TRBD2. Germline-derived CDR1 and CDR2 are SGHAT and FQNNGV. The ends lost 5 bases at V and 3 bases at J; junction bases unmatched: 6. The CDR3 sequence is 16 residues long. CDR3 nucleotides: TGTGCCAGCAGCCCGCAACTAGCGGGAGGGGAAGAGACCCAGTACTTC. This codes for CASSPQLAGGEETQYF.

This clonotype was counted many times. This chain joins TRBV28 and TRBJ1-1; possible D gene TRBD1, 6 bases. The CDR3 is made up of 14 amino acids. The V end was cut by 4 bases, the J end by 6 bases, with 15 bases between. Germline V CDR1 and CDR2: MDHEN, SYDVKM. The CDR3 loop is CASSSSTRGAEAFF. In DNA form, the CDR3 reads TGTGCCAGCAGTTCTTCCACCAGGGGCGCTGAAGCTTTCTTT. The full variable domain, with the rest looked up from reference TRBV28 and TRBJ1-1, is DVKVTQSSRYLVKRTGEKVFLECVQDMDHENMFWYRQDPGLGLRLIYFSYDVKMKEKGDIPEGYSVSREKKERFSLILESASTNQTSMYLCASSSSTRGAEAFFGQGTRLTVV.

The chain links TRBV5-1 to TRBJ2-7; D gene unclear. V was pared by 4 bases and J by 2 bases, with 16 bases between. Germline CDR1 reads SGHRS; CDR2 reads YFSETQ. The CDR3 is 15 residues long. CDR3 nucleotide sequence: TGCGCCAGCAGCCATGCGGTGGCAAGACCCTACGAGCAGTACTTC. It translates to CASSHAVARPYEQYF.

The chain uses TRBV12-3 or TRBV12-4 and TRBJ2-7, with D perhaps TRBD2 (5 bases). The CDR3 has 15 residues. V shed 6 bases and J shed 1 base, with 16 bases lying between them. The CDR3 region has the DNA TGTGCCAGCAGCCAAGGAGCGGAAGCGTCCTACGAGCAGTACTTC. Its translation: CASSQGAEASYEQYF.

The chain has TRBV6-5 and TRBJ2-1; 9 bases map to TRBD2. Germline V CDR1 and CDR2: MNHEY, SVGAGI. The length of the CDR3 is 17 residues. V dropped 3 bases and J dropped 2; count of bases not matched to a gene: 8. CDR3 nucleotides: TGTGCCAGCAGTTATGGTCCAGGCGGGAGGGCCTACAATGAGCAGTTCTTC. Translated, it gives CASSYGPGGRAYNEQFF.

This chain links TRBV9 with TRBJ2-3; 9 bases align to TRBD2. Germline assignment: CDR1 SGDLS and CDR2 YYNGEE. The CDR3 has 15 residues. The J segment lost 2 bases and the V segment lost 3 bases, leaving 4 bases of the junction unmatched. CDR3 region: CASSARLAATDTQYF. CDR3 in DNA: TGTGCCAGCAGCGCGAGACTAGCGGCCACAGATACGCAGTATTTT. Using reference TRBV9 and TRBJ2-3 for the parts outside the CDR3, the full variable domain is DSGVTQTPKHLITATGQRVTLRCSPRSGDLSVYWYQQSLDQGLQFLIQYYNGEERAKGNILERFSAQQFPDLHSELNLSSLELGDSALYFCASSARLAATDTQYFGPGTRLTVL.

The sample holds a few counts of this clonotype. Its ends do not fully match the called genes, so a read error is possible. The chain uses TRBV20-1 and TRBJ1-1; 11 bases fit TRBD1. Looked up from germline, CDR1 is DFQATT and CDR2 is SNEGSKA (reference sequence). This CDR3 is built from 20 residues. CDR3 sequence reads: CSARTPSYGTGGISNTEALF. As DNA, the CDR3 is TGCAGTGCAAGAACCCCCTCTTACGGGACAGGGGGGATCTCGAACACTGAAGCTCTCTTT.

A remark on this clonotype: With a much larger clone just one base away, this may be a read error. This chain uses TRBV18 with TRBJ1-5, with 9 bases matching TRBD1. Germline assignment: CDR1 KGHSH and CDR2 LQKENI. This CDR3 is 15 amino acids long. The trim removed 3 bases at V and 5 bases at J, leaving 5 bases unmatched. CDR3 bases: TGTGCCAGCTCACCCGGGACAGGGACCGATCAGCCCCAGCATTTT. This codes for CASSPGTGTDQPQHF.

This clonotype was seen more than once but under ten times. The rearrangement uses TRBV5-1 and TRBJ2-5, with TRBD2 matching 13 bases. The CDR3 extends over 16 amino acids. The trim removed 2 bases at V and 4 bases at J, leaving 5 bases unmatched. CDR1 is SGHRS and CDR2 is YFSETQ in the germline V gene. The CDR3: CASSLLAGGATETQYF. DNA for the CDR3: TGCGCCAGCAGCTTACTAGCGGGAGGGGCCACAGAGACCCAGTACTTC. Drawing the rest from reference TRBV5-1 and TRBJ2-5, the complete variable domain is KAGVTQTPRYLIKTRGQQVTLSCSPISGHRSVSWYQQTPGQGLQFLFEYFSETQRNKGNFPGRFSGRQFSNSRSEMNVSTLELGDSALYLCASSLLAGGATETQYFGPGTRLLVL.

This clonotype showed up just a few times. This chain uses TRBV4-1 with TRBJ2-7; the D gene is possibly TRBD2 (5 bases). The CDR3 length is 14 residues. V lost 4 bases and J lost 2, with 12 bases in between. CDR1 and CDR2 (germline): MGHRA, YSYEKL. The CDR3 here is CASSPRPRAYEQYF. The CDR3 coding sequence is TGCGCCAGCAGCCCTCGGCCGCGGGCCTACGAGCAGTACTTC.

The gene calls are TRBV27 and TRBJ2-6; D is undetermined. Trimming took off 5 bases at V and 0 bases at J, with 5 bases between the two ends. The V gene's germline CDR1 is MNHEY and CDR2 SMNVEV (reference sequence). The CDR3 consists of 14 residues. CDR3 DNA: TGTGCCAGCAGTATCACCTCTGGGGCCAACGTCCTGACTTTC. It encodes CASSITSGANVLTF.

This clonotype occurred a few times. CDR3 nucleotide sequence: TGCAGTGCTAGGGAAATCCACAGGGGGCGAGACACTGAAGCTTTCTTT. Translated, it gives CSAREIHRGRDTEAFF. This chain connects TRBV20-1 to TRBJ1-1, with 9 positions matching TRBD1. The V gene end was trimmed by 3 bases and the J gene end by 3 bases; junction bases not matched to a gene: 11. Germline loops: CDR1 DFQATT, CDR2 SNEGSKA (reference sequence). This CDR3 comprises 16 residues.

Regarding this clonotype: This could be a read error, since a much larger clone is one nucleotide away. V and J are TRBV20-1 and TRBJ1-5; D uncertain. V was shortened by 6 bases and J by 9 bases, with 24 bases between the two germline ends. CDR1 and CDR2 (germline): DFQATT, SNEGSKA (reference sequence). CDR3 size: 15 residues. The CDR3 loop reads CSAPRVGSGDRPQHF. The CDR3 DNA sequence: TGCAGTGCCCCCAGAGTGGGGTCAGGAGATCGGCCCCAGCATTTT.

This chain joins TRBV9 and TRBJ2-2; D not resolved. CDR1 SGDLS and CDR2 YYNGEE come from the germline V gene. The ends were cut back, 2 bases at V and 5 bases at J, with 10 bases in the middle. The CDR3 loop spans 14 amino acids. In nucleotides, the CDR3 is TGTGCCAGCAGCGTGGGCCAACTTACCGGGGAGCTGTTTTTT. Translation gives CASSVGQLTGELFF.

In its sample, this clonotype was seen many times. The chain uses TRBV28 and TRBJ1-2, with D possibly TRBD1 on 5 matching bases. The CDR3 totals 14 residues. The germline gives CDR1 MDHEN, CDR2 SYDVKM. Trimming removed 8 bases from V and 0 bases from J, with 13 bases in between. CDR3 in DNA: TGTGCCAGCTGCAGACAGCCTACTAACTATGGCTACACCTTC. Protein: CASCRQPTNYGYTF.

This clonotype was observed at least ten times. The CDR3 reads CASSQVAGGRGEQFF. The CDR3 DNA is TGTGCCAGCAGCCAAGTCGCGGGAGGACGGGGTGAGCAGTTCTTC. This chain uses TRBV3-1 with TRBJ2-1; 8 nucleotides line up with TRBD2. V lost 1 base, J lost 9 bases, and 8 bases stayed unmatched. CDR3 length: 15 residues. The V gene's germline CDR1 is LGHDT and CDR2 YNNKEL (reference sequence).

There are a few counts of this clonotype. This sequence joins TRBV2 and TRBJ2-7; D might be TRBD1 or TRBD2, each matching 6 bases. V lost 1 base and J lost 0, with 13 bases in between. The CDR3 runs 16 residues. Germline CDR1 reads SNHLY; CDR2 reads FYNNEI. The CDR3 nucleotides are TGTGCCAGCAGTGAAGACATAGGGGGAGGCTCCTACGAGCAGTACTTC. It specifies CASSEDIGGGSYEQYF.